Each of the 21 T cell receptor beta chains below was sequenced from the same sample in a study of shared clonotypes between healthy human individuals. TCRdb's table, derived via immunoSEQ multiplex PCR, lists solely in-frame clones and lacks some. This sample has fewer than 850,000 clones, with about 90% found just once. Sequenced input: memory CD8+ T cells from PBMCs. Subset given: CD45RO+ cells pooled with CCR7-negative TemRA cells. These receptors came from a man aged 18 to 35 in good health. Some clones in this sample may be carry-over from other donors' samples.

The rearrangement links TRBV27 to TRBJ1-1, with TRBD1 as a possible D gene (6 bases). V lost 4 bases and J 6 bases, leaving 15 bases between the germline ends. The CDR3 spans 14 residues. The germline CDR1 and CDR2 sequences are MNHEY and SMNVEV (reference sequence). CDR3 bases: TGTGCCAGCAGTTCCCCCGGGGGCTGGGCTGAAGCTTTCTTT. The encoded protein is CASSSPGGWAEAFF.

This clone came up a few times. This chain links TRBV19 with TRBJ1-2; a weak D match, TRBD1 (5 bases). The CDR3 contains 17 residues. The germline CDR1 and CDR2 sequences are LNHDA and SQIVND (reference sequence). The V and J ends lost 3 bases and 8 bases respectively, with 25 bases between them. CDR3 in DNA: TGTGCCAGTAGTATGATCCTCTCGGGGAGGGGCCCCTTCGGCTACACCTTC. It encodes CASSMILSGRGPFGYTF.

The J gene is TRBJ1-1, the V gene TRBV19, with 7 bases identical to TRBD1. The CDR3 has 17 residues. The V gene's germline CDR1 is LNHDA and CDR2 SQIVND (reference sequence). The trim removed 7 bases at V and 3 bases at J, leaving 17 bases unmatched. The CDR3 protein is CASTASGGGGVHTEAFF. The CDR3 DNA follows: TGTGCCAGTACCGCCAGTGGGGGAGGGGGCGTACACACTGAAGCTTTCTTT.

The chain combines TRBV9 with TRBJ2-7; 9 positions agree with TRBD2. CDR3 size: 14 residues. Looked up from germline, CDR1 is SGDLS and CDR2 is YYNGEE. With 4 bases clipped from V and 1 base from J, the junction kept 3 bases outside the gene matches. Here the CDR3 reads CASSPAGGSYEQYF. The DNA for the CDR3 is TGTGCCAGCAGCCCAGCGGGAGGATCCTACGAGCAGTACTTC.

The CDR3, as DNA: TGTGCCAGCAGCGCAGAGGGGGGGCCCTCCTACGAGCAGTACTTC. Amino acid sequence: CASSAEGGPSYEQYF. The rearrangement links TRBV9 to TRBJ2-7, with D possibly TRBD2 on 7 matching bases. Trimming removed 3 bases from V and 0 bases from J, with 13 bases in between. Germline assignment: CDR1 SGDLS and CDR2 YYNGEE. This CDR3 comprises 15 residues.

The chain has TRBV6-1 and TRBJ1-2, with D unclear. Trimming stripped 2 bases from V and 2 bases from J, with 12 bases between. CDR3 length equals 15 residues. Germline V gene data show CDR1 as MNHNS and CDR2 as SASEGT. The CDR3 nucleotides are TGTGCCAGCAGTGAAAGGAGGGTTCCAAACTATGGCTACACCTTC. It codes for CASSERRVPNYGYTF.

The chain carries TRBV28 and TRBJ2-7; a possible D gene is TRBD1 (6 bases). The CDR3 spans 16 residues. Trimming removed 10 bases at V and 2 bases at J, with 24 bases between. Germline CDR1 and CDR2: MDHEN and SYDVKM. The DNA of the CDR3 is TGTGCCACCATGGACAAGATTGGGGGCGTCCCCTACGAGCAGTACTTC. Its protein product is CATMDKIGGVPYEQYF.

V and J are TRBV5-1 and TRBJ2-5, with a possible D match to TRBD1 (5 bases). This CDR3 is built from 12 residues. Germline V lookup: CDR1 SGHRS, CDR2 YFSETQ. The V and J ends lost 3 bases and 5 bases respectively, with 8 bases between them. In nucleotides, the CDR3 is TGCGCCAGCAGCTCCCCAGGGGAGACCCAGTACTTC. Translating it yields CASSSPGETQYF.

CDR3 coding DNA: TGTGCCAGTAGCCCCCGGTCAAAAAGGGAAAAACTGTTTTTT. Translated, it gives CASSPRSKREKLFF. V gene TRBV19 combines with J gene TRBJ1-4, with unresolved D. CDR1 and CDR2 from the germline V gene are LNHDA and SQIVND (reference sequence). Trimming left V 6 bases short and J 8 bases short, with 16 bases between. This CDR3 region has 14 residues.

The CDR3 nucleotides are TGCGCCAGCAGCTTTGGGAGCTCGGGCAGGGGGTACGAGCAGTACTTC. This sequence encodes CASSFGSSGRGYEQYF. This rearrangement joins TRBV5-1 to TRBJ2-7, with 7 bases matching TRBD1. The CDR3 extends over 16 amino acids. Germline V gives CDR1 SGHRS, CDR2 YFSETQ. V shed 2 bases and J 4 bases; nucleotides not matched to a gene: 12.

This clone was counted a single time. The J gene is TRBJ1-2, the V gene TRBV7-2; TRBD1 agrees at 7 bases. From germline, CDR1 is SGHTA and CDR2 FQGNSA. The V gene end was trimmed by 5 bases and the J gene end by 5 bases; junction bases not matched to a gene: 20. CDR3 length: 18 amino acids. CDR3 in amino acids: CASSPNDRADKVVYGYTF. The DNA for the CDR3 is TGTGCCAGCAGCCCAAACGACAGGGCAGATAAGGTCGTATATGGCTACACCTTC.

This clone showed up just a few times. The chain links TRBV27 to TRBJ2-5; D uncertain. From germline, CDR1 is MNHEY and CDR2 SMNVEV (reference sequence). There are 11 residues in the CDR3. V gave up 6 bases and J gave up 2 bases, with 4 bases separating them. Here the CDR3 DNA reads TGTGCCAGCAGGAAACAAGAGACCCAGTACTTC. It specifies CASRKQETQYF.

The chain has TRBV7-2 and TRBJ2-7; D gene uncertain. Germline CDR1 reads SGHTA; CDR2 reads FQGNSA. V lost 0 bases and J 2 bases, leaving 11 bases between the germline ends. The CDR3 totals 15 residues. The CDR3 loop is CASSLAGFGPYEQYF. The CDR3 bases are TGTGCCAGCAGCTTAGCAGGGTTTGGGCCCTACGAGCAGTACTTC.

This clone was found once. The chain uses TRBV9 and TRBJ2-3; 7 nucleotides align to TRBD2. J lost 6 bases, V lost 8 bases, and 18 bases had no gene match. There are 16 residues in the CDR3. Germline V gene sequence: CDR1 SGDLS, CDR2 YYNGEE. This chain's CDR3 is CASDSIDGGRRDTQYF. The CDR3 DNA reads TGTGCCAGTGATTCTATCGATGGCGGGAGACGGGATACGCAGTATTTT.

The CDR3 spells CASSALMWQGVNTIYF. Here the CDR3 DNA reads TGTGCCAGCAGCGCCCTAATGTGGCAGGGAGTAAACACCATATATTTT. The J gene is TRBJ1-3, the V gene TRBV7-9; possibly TRBD1 for D (5 bases). V lost 5 bases to trimming and J lost 6 bases, with 20 bases between them. The CDR3 is 16 amino acids. In germline, CDR1 is SEHNR, CDR2 FQNEAQ (reference sequence).

CDR3 bases: TGTGCCAGCAGTGACGGGACAGGGTGGTACGGCAATCAGCCCCAGCATTTT. Amino acids: CASSDGTGWYGNQPQHF. The J gene is TRBJ1-5, the V gene TRBV2; TRBD1 agrees at 9 bases. J was trimmed by 2 bases and V by 3 bases; bases with no gene match: 8. The CDR3 runs 17 residues. CDR1 is SNHLY and CDR2 is FYNNEI in the germline V gene.

The J gene is TRBJ2-3, the V gene TRBV9; possible D gene TRBD2, 6 bases. V was shortened by 1 base and J by 2 bases, with 26 bases between the two germline ends. The CDR3 covers 20 residues. Germline CDR1 SGDLS, CDR2 YYNGEE. For the CDR3, the DNA is TGTGCCAGCAGCGTACCCCTTAACCCTCATACAGCGGGCTACACAGATACGCAGTATTTT. Residues: CASSVPLNPHTAGYTDTQYF.

The V and J genes are TRBV2 and TRBJ1-5, with D hard to call. Germline assignment: CDR1 SNHLY and CDR2 FYNNEI. V was pared by 2 bases and J by 0 bases, with 8 bases between. The CDR3 contains 15 residues. The CDR3 spells CASSELSYSNQPQHF. CDR3 nucleotide sequence: TGTGCCAGCAGTGAACTCAGTTATAGCAATCAGCCCCAGCATTTT.

The CDR3 DNA follows: TGTGCCAGCAGCTTAAACCGGGACAGGGGGCGACACGAGCAGTACTTC. Its protein product is CASSLNRDRGRHEQYF. The chain employs TRBV11-2 and TRBJ2-7; 12 bases map to TRBD1. Per germline, CDR1 SGHAT and CDR2 FQNNGV. Trimming took 2 bases from V and 5 from J; bases not matched to a gene: 7. The CDR3 loop spans 16 amino acids.

The V gene is TRBV5-1, the J gene TRBJ2-5; D may be TRBD2 (6 bases). This CDR3 is 14 amino acids long. Germline loops: CDR1 SGHRS, CDR2 YFSETQ. V shed 3 bases and J shed 4 bases, with 13 bases lying between them. CDR3 DNA: TGCGCCAGCAGCTCGGTCGGGGGTACAGAGACCCAGTACTTC. This gives the protein CASSSVGGTETQYF.

This clone has a handful of counts. Within the sample, other DNA sequences also encode this same CDR3. The genes are TRBV5-1 and TRBJ1-5, with D tentatively TRBD1 (5 bases). V was trimmed by 1 base and J by 2 bases, leaving 10 bases between them. There are 15 residues in the CDR3. CDR1 is SGHRS and CDR2 is YFSETQ in the germline V gene. This chain's CDR3 is CASSLSGGGNQPQHF. The CDR3, as DNA: TGCGCCAGCAGCTTGAGTGGGGGTGGCAATCAGCCCCAGCATTTT.